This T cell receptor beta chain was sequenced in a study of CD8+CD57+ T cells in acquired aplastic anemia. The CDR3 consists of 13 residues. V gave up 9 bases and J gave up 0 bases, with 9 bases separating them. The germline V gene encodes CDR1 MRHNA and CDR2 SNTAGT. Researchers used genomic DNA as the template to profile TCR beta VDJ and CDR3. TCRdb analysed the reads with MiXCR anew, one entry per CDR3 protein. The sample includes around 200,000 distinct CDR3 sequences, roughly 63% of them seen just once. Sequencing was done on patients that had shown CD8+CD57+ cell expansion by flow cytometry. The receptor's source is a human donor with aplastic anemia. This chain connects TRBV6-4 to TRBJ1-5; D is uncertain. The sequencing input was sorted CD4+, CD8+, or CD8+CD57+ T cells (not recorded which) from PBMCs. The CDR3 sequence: CARSLVSNQPQHF. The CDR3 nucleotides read TGTGCCAGGAGTTTAGTTAGCAATCAGCCCCAGCATTTT.